Shown below are 24 T cell receptor beta chains from a single sample sequenced in a study of T cell changes during pregnancy in multiple sclerosis. The method was immunoSEQ multiplex PCR; TCRdb's version includes in-frame clones alone and lacks a portion of them. The profile covers tens of thousands of clones, with around 90% appearing a single time and approximately 7.8% taken by the ten largest. The sample was CD8+ T cells from peripheral blood mononuclear cells, taken before pregnancy. These receptors were collected from a female donor with multiple sclerosis, enrolled in a pregnancy study.

The CDR3 here is CASRGGVDEAFF. The CDR3 DNA sequence: TGTGCCAGCAGGGGAGGGGTCGATGAAGCTTTCTTT. The chain is built from TRBV2 and TRBJ1-1, with a tentative D call TRBD1 (5 bases). Germline CDR1 SNHLY, CDR2 FYNNEI. Between the trimmed V and J ends, which lost 6 bases and 7 bases, there was a span of 12 bases. The CDR3 covers 12 residues. Looking up the rest from reference TRBV2 and TRBJ1-1 gives the full variable domain: EPEVTQTPSHQVTQMGQEVILRCVPISNHLYFYWYRQILGQKVEFLVSFYNNEISEKSEIFDDQFSVERPDGSNFTLKIRSTKLEDSAMYFCASRGGVDEAFFGQGTRLTVV.

The chain is built from TRBV27 and TRBJ2-1; the match to TRBD2 covers 9 bases. The junction had 5 bases not matched to a gene; V was cut back by 5 bases and J by 6 bases. The germline gives CDR1 MNHEY, CDR2 SMNVEV (reference sequence). The CDR3 consists of 14 residues. The CDR3 coding sequence is TGTGCCAGCAGTGATGCGGGAGGGATCAATGAGCAGTTCTTC. Its protein is CASSDAGGINEQFF.

This clone came up once. This chain joins TRBV19 and TRBJ1-2; D may be TRBD1 (6 bases). The germline V and J ends were trimmed by 7 bases and 2 bases, with 14 bases remaining between them. This CDR3 is built from 14 residues. The V gene's germline CDR1 is LNHDA and CDR2 SQIVND (reference sequence). The CDR3: CASTPTGANYGYTF. Here the CDR3 DNA reads TGTGCCAGTACCCCGACAGGAGCCAACTATGGCTACACCTTC.

The rearrangement links TRBV6-5 to TRBJ2-1, with TRBD1 matching over 10 bases. Trimming at V came to 0 bases and at J to 9 bases, leaving 5 bases not matched to a gene. Germline-derived CDR1 and CDR2 are MNHEY and SVGAGI. This CDR3 is 15 amino acids long. Here the CDR3 reads CASSYSDRGLTEQFF. CDR3 bases: TGTGCCAGCAGTTACTCAGACAGGGGGCTTACTGAGCAGTTCTTC.

The chain couples TRBV11-2 to TRBJ2-1, with 7 positions matching TRBD2. The J segment lost 2 bases and the V segment lost 2 bases, leaving 3 bases of the junction unmatched. Germline CDR1 is SGHAT and CDR2 is FQNNGV. The CDR3 has 15 residues. The CDR3 region is CASSLWGGAYNEQFF. The DNA of the CDR3 is TGTGCCAGCAGCTTATGGGGGGGGGCCTACAATGAGCAGTTCTTC. The full variable domain, with the rest looked up from reference TRBV11-2 and TRBJ2-1, is EAGVAQSPRYKIIEKRQSVAFWCNPISGHATLYWYQQILGQGPKLLIQFQNNGVVDDSQLPKDRFSAERLKGVDSTLKIQPAKLEDSAVYLCASSLWGGAYNEQFFGPGTRLTVL.

J is TRBJ2-7 and V is TRBV6-5; 12 bases align to TRBD1. This CDR3 has 16 residues. Per germline, CDR1 MNHEY and CDR2 SVGAGI. V lost 3 bases to trimming and J lost 5 bases; unmatched junction nucleotides: 8. For the CDR3, the DNA is TGTGCCAGCAGTTATGCGACCGGGACAGGGGGCAACGAGCAGTACTTC. Its translation is CASSYATGTGGNEQYF.

The gene calls are TRBV7-9 and TRBJ2-7; TRBD2 agrees at 8 bases. The length of the CDR3 is 15 residues. The germline V gene has CDR1 SEHNR and CDR2 FQNEAQ (reference sequence). After removal of 5 bases from V and 6 bases from J, the junction contained 12 bases not matched to a gene. CDR3: CASSNLAGALGEQYF. The CDR3 DNA reads TGTGCCAGCAGCAATCTAGCGGGTGCCTTGGGCGAGCAGTACTTC.

The chain uses TRBV7-3 and TRBJ2-7; D might be TRBD2 (6 bases). The V end lost 5 bases, the J end lost 6 bases, and 17 bases lay between the germline ends. This CDR3 has 14 residues. CDR1 and CDR2 from the germline V gene are SGHTA and FQGTGA. CDR3 DNA: TGTGCCAGCAGCCTAGTGGGGGGTTCGGGCGAGCAGTACTTC. Protein product: CASSLVGGSGEQYF.

The chain links TRBV11-2 to TRBJ2-5; 8 bases are a match to TRBD2. V gave up 5 bases and J gave up 7 bases; unmatched junction bases: 15. CDR3 length: 16 residues. In germline, CDR1 is SGHAT, CDR2 FQNNGV. Here the CDR3 reads CASSPQRETILGTQYF. CDR3 coding DNA: TGTGCCAGCAGCCCTCAGCGGGAGACCATCTTAGGGACCCAGTACTTC.

The chain joins TRBV5-1 to TRBJ2-1, with D perhaps matching TRBD1 (5 bases). This CDR3 is 14 amino acids long. CDR1 is SGHRS and CDR2 is YFSETQ in the germline V gene. The ends were cut back, 2 bases at V and 0 bases at J, with 6 bases in the middle. The CDR3 nucleotides read TGCGCCAGCAGCTTTCAGGGCTCCTACAATGAGCAGTTCTTC. It codes for CASSFQGSYNEQFF.

This clone has only one observation. V and J are TRBV9 and TRBJ2-1, with a tentative D call TRBD2 (5 bases). The CDR3 has 15 amino acids. Trimming removed 4 bases at V and 3 bases at J, with 14 bases between. Germline V gene data show CDR1 as SGDLS and CDR2 as YYNGEE. CDR3: CASSPAGVGYNEQFF. The CDR3 nucleotides read TGTGCCAGCAGCCCCGCCGGGGTAGGCTACAATGAGCAGTTCTTC.

The chain couples TRBV2 to TRBJ2-5; TRBD2 agrees at 11 bases. The J call is uncertain, as TRBJ2-7 better fits the DNA end. CDR3 length: 17 residues. Germline V gene lookup returns CDR1 SNHLY and CDR2 FYNNEI. CDR3 in amino acids: CASSDASGRNQPYEQYF. CDR3 DNA sequence: TGTGCCAGCAGTGACGCTAGCGGGAGGAACCAACCCTACGAGCAGTACTTC.

In nucleotides, the CDR3 is TGTGCCAGCAGCGTAACTAGCGGGCCCGAGACCCAGTACTTC. Translated, it gives CASSVTSGPETQYF. The chain uses TRBV9 and TRBJ2-5; 9 bases fit TRBD2. V lost 1 base to trimming and J lost 5 bases; unmatched junction nucleotides: 3. CDR3 length equals 14 residues. The germline gives CDR1 SGDLS, CDR2 YYNGEE.

The genes are TRBV2 and TRBJ2-3, with 8 bases fitting TRBD2. The CDR3 is made up of 17 amino acids. With V trimmed by 6 bases and J by 0 bases, 11 bases remained unmatched. The germline V gene encodes CDR1 SNHLY and CDR2 FYNNEI. The DNA for the CDR3 is TGTGCCAGCAGGGGGGGGTTAGCGGGGTCTAGCACAGATACGCAGTATTTT. Amino acids: CASRGGLAGSSTDTQYF.

The gene calls are TRBV11-1 and TRBJ2-3, with D maybe TRBD2 (6 bases). Trimming removed 5 bases from V and 6 bases from J, with 15 bases in between. Germline CDR1 and CDR2: SGHAT and FQDESV (reference sequence). This CDR3 region has 14 residues. The CDR3 sequence: CASSPREIGDTQYF. The CDR3 DNA reads TGTGCCAGCAGCCCCCGGGAGATAGGGGATACGCAGTATTTT.

The chain uses TRBV27 and TRBJ2-7; 12 nucleotides match TRBD2. The CDR3 covers 16 residues. Per germline, CDR1 MNHEY and CDR2 SMNVEV (reference sequence). V was clipped by 1 base and J by 5 bases; unmatched bases: 6. CDR3 amino acids: CASSLLRGLAGNEQYF. The CDR3 DNA is TGTGCCAGCAGTTTATTAAGGGGACTAGCGGGCAACGAGCAGTACTTC.

The CDR3 sequence is CASNEDRANYGYTF. The CDR3 region has the DNA TGTGCCAGCAACGAGGACAGAGCTAACTATGGCTACACCTTC. The V gene is TRBV28, the J gene TRBJ1-2; the D gene is possibly TRBD1 (6 bases). Looked up from germline, CDR1 is MDHEN and CDR2 is SYDVKM. This CDR3 is 14 amino acids long. V lost 7 bases and J lost 0, with 12 bases in between.

The chain uses TRBV27 and TRBJ1-1; TRBD1 matches at 7 bases. The V and J ends lost 5 bases and 5 bases, in that order; junction bases with no gene match: 8. The CDR3 sequence is 14 residues long. The germline V gene encodes CDR1 MNHEY and CDR2 SMNVEV (reference sequence). CDR3 coding DNA: TGTGCCAGCAGTATCCACAGGGGTGGGACTGAAGCTTTCTTT. Its translation is CASSIHRGGTEAFF.

The chain has TRBV27 and TRBJ2-1, with D perhaps TRBD1 (5 bases). CDR3 length equals 15 residues. Trimming pared 7 bases from V and 2 bases from J, leaving 15 bases between. Germline-derived CDR1 and CDR2 are MNHEY and SMNVEV (reference sequence). The CDR3: CASNPRAGTYNEQFF. The CDR3 region has the DNA TGTGCCAGCAATCCTCGGGCAGGGACCTACAATGAGCAGTTCTTC.

This clone was found a few times. The V and J genes are TRBV10-3 and TRBJ1-4; TRBD1 aligns across 9 bases. Germline V gives CDR1 ENHRY, CDR2 SYGVKD. J was trimmed by 7 bases and V by 4 bases; bases with no gene match: 4. The CDR3 is made up of 14 amino acids. Here the CDR3 reads CAISGDRAFEKLFF. CDR3 bases: TGTGCCATCAGTGGGGACAGGGCCTTTGAAAAACTGTTTTTT.

This clone was counted a single time. V gene TRBV2 combines with J gene TRBJ2-7; TRBD2 aligns across 8 bases. The CDR3 length is 15 residues. CDR1 is SNHLY and CDR2 is FYNNEI in the germline V gene. Losses at the gene ends were 3 bases for V and 4 bases for J; bases not matched to a gene: 8. The CDR3 DNA reads as TGTGCCAGCAGTGACCCCGGGGGGGGCAGATACGAGCAGTACTTC. Translation: CASSDPGGGRYEQYF.

The gene calls are TRBV27 and TRBJ2-2; the D gene is possibly TRBD2 (6 bases). Germline-derived CDR1 and CDR2 are MNHEY and SMNVEV (reference sequence). V was pared by 3 bases and J by 6 bases, with 11 bases between. There are 14 residues in the CDR3. The CDR3 DNA reads as TGTGCCAGCAGTTTGCGGGGAGCGGCCGGGGAGCTGTTTTTT. Protein product: CASSLRGAAGELFF.

V usage is TRBV9 and J usage is TRBJ2-5; 10 bases fit TRBD2. This CDR3 has 18 residues. Germline loops: CDR1 SGDLS, CDR2 YYNGEE. V lost 0 bases, J lost 7 bases, and 15 bases stayed unmatched. In nucleotides, the CDR3 is TGTGCCAGCAGCGTAGCTGGAGCGGGAGGGCCTCACCTGGTGACCCAGTACTTC. It translates to CASSVAGAGGPHLVTQYF.

The rearrangement joins TRBV7-9 to TRBJ1-1; no firm D call. V was pared by 1 base and J by 11 bases, with 8 bases between. Germline V gene lookup returns CDR1 SEHNR and CDR2 FQNEAQ (reference sequence). The CDR3 has 11 residues. As DNA, the CDR3 is TGTGCCAGCAGCTTAGATCCCGGGGCTTTCTTT. Translation gives CASSLDPGAFF.